Below, 12 T cell receptor beta chains from the same sample are listed, as sequenced in a study of vaccination and CD4 T cells after COVID-19. For these TCRs, the target antigens are not known. Treatment given: approximately 9-day PBMC culture with coronavirus spike peptide pools or control peptides (ViraFEST assay). Cultured CD4+ T cell DNA was sequenced using the Oncomine TCR Beta short-read assay. TCRdb redid the calling of the PCR reads with MiXCR, one entry per CDR3 protein. The sample consists of approximately 9,300 distinct CDR3 sequences, 35% to 40% of them appearing once. Sequencing used CD4+ T cells from blood, cultured in vitro. The receptors were gathered from a human donor who had recovered from COVID-19.

A note on this clonotype: A junction boundary mismatches the germline segment, possibly from a read error. The chain joins TRBV7-8 to TRBJ2-7, with D perhaps matching TRBD1 or TRBD2 (6 bases each). The CDR3 loop spans 14 amino acids. Germline loops: CDR1 SGHVS, CDR2 FQNEAQ. The CDR3 reads CASSLIQGTGERYF. CDR3 sequence (DNA): TGTGCCAGCAGCTTAATTCAGGGGACGGGAGAGCGGTACTTC.

This clonotype was detected a few times. The V and J genes are TRBV7-9 and TRBJ1-4; D may be TRBD1 (5 bases). CDR1 is SEHNR and CDR2 is FQNEAQ in the germline V gene (reference sequence). The CDR3 has 13 residues. The V gene lost 5 bases and the J gene lost 5 bases, with 9 bases spanning the gap. CDR3 nucleotide sequence: TGTGCCAGCAGCCGGGGGGAGAATGAAAAACTGTTTTTT. It specifies CASSRGENEKLFF.

This sequence joins TRBV2 and TRBJ1-2; unclear D gene. V lost 6 bases and J lost 8, with 16 bases in between. CDR3 length equals 13 residues. Germline assignment: CDR1 SNHLY and CDR2 FYNNEI. CDR3 region: CASSVKLGGGYTF. The DNA of the CDR3 is TGTGCCAGCAGCGTGAAGTTGGGAGGAGGCTACACCTTC.

The chain joins TRBV5-1 to TRBJ1-2; no clear D gene. Per germline, CDR1 SGHRS and CDR2 YFSETQ. This CDR3 spans 14 amino acids. The germline V and J ends were trimmed by 0 bases and 3 bases, with 9 bases remaining between them. The CDR3 DNA is TGCGCCAGCAGCTTGGACGGTGACTACTATGGCTACACCTTC. Translated: CASSLDGDYYGYTF.

V is TRBV6-4 and J is TRBJ1-1; perhaps TRBD1 as D (5 bases). The V end was cut by 2 bases, the J end by 2 bases, with 6 bases between. There are 13 residues in the CDR3. Germline V lookup: CDR1 MRHNA, CDR2 SNTAGT. CDR3 residues: CASSDRDNTEAFF. The CDR3, as DNA: TGTGCCAGCAGTGACCGGGACAACACTGAAGCTTTCTTT.

This clonotype was observed a single time. V and J are TRBV5-5 and TRBJ2-2; D is uncertain. This CDR3 is built from 14 residues. Trimming took off 0 bases at V and 2 bases at J, with 5 bases between the two ends. The germline gives CDR1 SGHKS, CDR2 YYEKEE (reference sequence). The CDR3 here is CASSLESNTGELFF. DNA of the CDR3: TGTGCCAGCAGCTTGGAGTCAAACACCGGGGAGCTGTTTTTT.

This sequence joins TRBV20-1 and TRBJ2-2; D is ambiguous. Germline loops: CDR1 DFQATT, CDR2 SNEGSKA (reference sequence). Trimming removed 2 bases from V and 0 bases from J, with 10 bases in between. This CDR3 has 15 residues. The CDR3 DNA reads TGCAGTGCTAGATCCCGGGTCCCGAACACCGGGGAGCTGTTTTTT. Amino acids: CSARSRVPNTGELFF.

The chain recombines TRBV25-1 with TRBJ2-7; 9 bases match TRBD1. The germline CDR1 and CDR2 sequences are MGHDK and SYGVNS. The CDR3 totals 14 residues. V trimming: 6 bases; J trimming: 2 bases; junction bases outside the gene matches: 5. The CDR3 nucleotides are TGTGCCAGCAGCGTAACAGGGGGCCCCTACGAGCAGTACTTC. Translation gives CASSVTGGPYEQYF.

This clonotype appeared a few times. The chain employs TRBV10-3 and TRBJ1-1; D ambiguous. From germline, CDR1 is ENHRY and CDR2 SYGVKD. CDR3 length: 13 residues. V dropped 0 bases and J dropped 3 bases, with 5 bases sitting between them. CDR3 region: CAISESRDTEAFF. Here the CDR3 DNA reads TGTGCCATCAGTGAGTCCAGAGACACTGAAGCTTTCTTT.

This clonotype has just a few counts. The V call is TRBV6-5, the J call TRBJ2-3, with D perhaps TRBD2 (5 bases). Trimming took off 4 bases at V and 6 bases at J, with 23 bases between the two ends. The CDR3 extends over 17 amino acids. Germline V gene sequence: CDR1 MNHEY, CDR2 SVGAGI. The CDR3 coding sequence is TGTGCCAGCAGTTCCATACCACGGGAACCAGCCCCGGATACGCAGTATTTT. Its translation: CASSSIPREPAPDTQYF.

The V gene is TRBV14, the J gene TRBJ2-3; 15 bases map to TRBD2. This CDR3 is 18 amino acids long. The junction had 5 bases not matched to a gene; V was cut back by 4 bases and J by 0 bases. CDR1 is SGHDN, CDR2 FVKESK, per germline. DNA for the CDR3: TGTGCCAGCAGCCGGGGGACTAGCGGGGGGCATAGCACAGATACGCAGTATTTT. Protein: CASSRGTSGGHSTDTQYF.

The rearrangement joins TRBV20-1 to TRBJ2-3; no firm D call. The CDR3 loop spans 16 amino acids. From germline, CDR1 is DFQATT and CDR2 SNEGSKA (reference sequence). The V end lost 2 bases, the J end lost 0 bases, and 15 bases lay between the germline ends. The CDR3 sequence: CSARSYHPVSTDTQYF. CDR3 coding DNA: TGCAGTGCTAGATCCTACCACCCCGTAAGCACAGATACGCAGTATTTT.